This TCR beta chain was sequenced in a study of blood T cell repertoires in COVID-19. There are 14 residues in the CDR3. CDR1 and CDR2 (germline): SGHVS, FNYEAQ. Trimming left V 5 bases short and J 5 bases short, with 15 bases between. Produced via immunoSEQ multiplex PCR; TCRdb's table is partial and in-frame only. The sample records some 260,000 clones, about three quarters being singletons. V and J are TRBV7-6 and TRBJ2-5; unclear D gene. This sequence originates from a woman aged 80 or over with acute or convalescent COVID-19. Sequenced sample: peripheral blood. The DNA for the CDR3 is TGTGCCAGCAGCCCCCTTCCGGTCGGGGAGACCCAGTACTTC. This translates into CASSPLPVGETQYF.